Each of the 31 T cell receptor beta chains below was sequenced from the same sample in a study of immune evolution from preneoplasia to lung adenocarcinoma. Profiled with immunoSEQ multiplex PCR; TCRdb holds only in-frame clones, not every one. This sample yields thousands of clones, of which approximately 80% are seen a single time; around 3.2% belongs to the top ten. The specimen sequenced was FFPE adjacent normal lung tissue. The receptors were gathered from a person of 80 years or more with lung adenocarcinoma.

The chain employs TRBV7-9 and TRBJ2-1, with 10 bases fitting TRBD2. This CDR3 has 15 amino acids. The germline gives CDR1 SEHNR, CDR2 FQNEAQ (reference sequence). V dropped 5 bases and J dropped 4; count of bases not matched to a gene: 5. The CDR3 spells CASSPGTSEYNEQFF. In DNA, the CDR3 is TGTGCCAGCAGCCCCGGGACTAGCGAATACAATGAGCAGTTCTTC.

The rearrangement uses TRBV10-3 and TRBJ2-5; D gene unclear. The CDR3 is made up of 11 amino acids. The V gene lost 0 bases and the J gene lost 4 bases, with 0 bases spanning the gap. The germline CDR1 and CDR2 sequences are ENHRY and SYGVKD. The CDR3 here is CAISESETQYF. As DNA, the CDR3 is TGTGCCATCAGTGAGTCAGAGACCCAGTACTTC.

In this sample, this clone turned up a few times. The chain joins TRBV28 to TRBJ1-6, with 7 nucleotides matching TRBD1. After removal of 3 bases from V and 0 bases from J, the junction contained 8 bases not matched to a gene. The CDR3 extends over 18 amino acids. The V gene's germline CDR1 is MDHEN and CDR2 SYDVKM. CDR3 DNA: TGTGCCAGCAGTTTTGACAGGGCCTTAAGCTCCTATAATTCACCCCTCCACTTT. It yields the protein CASSFDRALSSYNSPLHF.

The chain uses TRBV9 and TRBJ1-2; no definite D call. Trimming pared 3 bases from V and 7 bases from J, leaving 13 bases between. The CDR3 sequence is 13 residues long. Germline CDR1 reads SGDLS; CDR2 reads YYNGEE. DNA for the CDR3: TGTGCCAGCAGCGCCGGGGATTTGGCTGGCTACACCTTC. Residues: CASSAGDLAGYTF.

The rearrangement uses TRBV5-5 and TRBJ2-7; D gene unclear. This CDR3 has 14 residues. V gave up 0 bases and J gave up 0 bases, with 7 bases separating them. CDR1 is SGHKS and CDR2 is YYEKEE in the germline V gene (reference sequence). CDR3 DNA sequence: TGTGCCAGCAGCTTGGCAGGTTTCTCCTACGAGCAGTACTTC. Translating it yields CASSLAGFSYEQYF.

This clone has more than one count but fewer than ten. The chain recombines TRBV29-1 with TRBJ1-3; 7 nucleotides line up with TRBD1. The germline CDR1 and CDR2 sequences are SQVTM and ANQGSEA. The trim removed 5 bases at V and 0 bases at J, leaving 7 bases unmatched. This CDR3 region has 15 residues. CDR3 sequence reads: CSVRDSQLSGNTIYF. The CDR3 DNA follows: TGCAGCGTTCGGGACAGTCAACTCTCTGGAAACACCATATATTTT.

The rearrangement uses TRBV30 and TRBJ1-5; D is undetermined. Germline-derived CDR1 and CDR2 are GTSNPN and SVGIG (reference sequence). Between the trimmed V and J ends, which lost 0 bases and 3 bases, there was a span of 9 bases. This CDR3 contains 14 residues. The CDR3 nucleotides are TGTGCCTGGAGTGTACTCGGGAACAATCAGCCCCAGCATTTT. Translating gives CAWSVLGNNQPQHF.

The gene calls are TRBV11-2 and TRBJ2-7; 8 bases are a match to TRBD1. This CDR3 is 15 amino acids long. The junction had 4 bases not matched to a gene; V was cut back by 0 bases and J by 3 bases. Germline V lookup: CDR1 SGHAT, CDR2 FQNNGV. In DNA, the CDR3 is TGTGCCAGCAGCTTAGATGGGGACAGGATCTACGAGCAGTACTTC. Protein sequence: CASSLDGDRIYEQYF.

The chain links TRBV5-8 to TRBJ1-1, with TRBD1 as a possible D gene (5 bases). There are 15 residues in the CDR3. Germline CDR1 and CDR2: SGHTS and YDEGEE. With 10 bases removed from V and 0 bases from J, the gap between germline ends came to 19 bases. CDR3 sequence reads: CASNEGRAVNTEAFF. The CDR3 nucleotides are TGTGCCTCCAACGAGGGGAGGGCGGTGAACACTGAAGCTTTCTTT.

The CDR3 loop reads CASSPEGGPGYTF. The CDR3 nucleotides are TGTGCCAGCAGCCCCGAGGGGGGGCCTGGCTACACCTTC. The chain joins TRBV9 to TRBJ1-2; D perhaps matches TRBD1 (6 bases). Trimming stripped 4 bases from V and 7 bases from J, with 14 bases between. The CDR3 sequence is 13 residues long. The germline CDR1 and CDR2 sequences are SGDLS and YYNGEE.

The genes are TRBV7-9 and TRBJ2-7; 8 nucleotides match TRBD1. Germline V gene data show CDR1 as SEHNR and CDR2 as FQNEAQ (reference sequence). This CDR3 spans 14 amino acids. J gave up 6 bases and V 3 bases, and 7 bases lay outside the gene matches. The CDR3 nucleotides read TGTGCCAGCAGCTTTCGGACAGGGCCCACCGAGCAGTACTTC. Its translation is CASSFRTGPTEQYF.

In its sample, this clone ranks as large. V usage is TRBV30 and J usage is TRBJ1-1, with 7 positions matching TRBD1. Trimming removed 4 bases from V and 0 bases from J; junction bases left unmatched: 5. In germline, CDR1 is GTSNPN, CDR2 SVGIG (reference sequence). This CDR3 has 14 residues. The CDR3 spells CAWTGGSLNTEAFF. CDR3 coding DNA: TGTGCCTGGACAGGGGGGTCCCTGAACACTGAAGCTTTCTTT. Full variable domain (rest looked up from reference TRBV30 and TRBJ1-1): SQTIHQWPATLVQPVGSPLSLECTVEGTSNPNLYWYRQAAGRGLQLLFYSVGIGQISSEVPQNLSASRPQDRQFILSSKKLLLSDSGFYLCAWTGGSLNTEAFFGQGTRLTVV.

The V and J genes are TRBV28 and TRBJ1-3, with D maybe TRBD1 (5 bases). With 6 bases removed from V and 4 bases from J, the gap between germline ends came to 7 bases. This CDR3 comprises 12 residues. Germline CDR1 MDHEN, CDR2 SYDVKM. The CDR3 region has the DNA TGTGCCAGCAGGGGGCTCGGAAACACCATATATTTT. Translated: CASRGLGNTIYF.

This clone has only one observation. This chain uses TRBV9 with TRBJ2-7; D unclear. Germline CDR1 SGDLS, CDR2 YYNGEE. CDR3 length equals 14 residues. The V and J ends lost 1 base and 2 bases respectively, with 10 bases between them. The CDR3 region has the DNA TGTGCCAGCAGCGTAAGGATAACCCCCTACGAGCAGTACTTC. Translated: CASSVRITPYEQYF.

The genes are TRBV6-6 and TRBJ1-1, with 7 bases fitting TRBD1. The V gene end was trimmed by 4 bases and the J gene end by 4 bases; junction bases not matched to a gene: 3. Germline V gene data show CDR1 as MNHNY and CDR2 as SVGAGI (reference sequence). The CDR3 totals 13 residues. This CDR3 reads CASSFTGVTEAFF. The DNA of the CDR3 is TGTGCCAGCAGTTTCACAGGGGTCACTGAAGCTTTCTTT.

V usage is TRBV11-1 and J usage is TRBJ2-7; D uncertain. The CDR3 has 13 residues. CDR1 and CDR2 from the germline V gene are SGHAT and FQDESV (reference sequence). Trimming left V 5 bases short and J 1 base short, with 9 bases between. This CDR3 reads CASSPRSSYEQYF. CDR3 nucleotide sequence: TGTGCCAGCAGCCCCCGGTCATCCTACGAGCAGTACTTC.

The rearrangement uses TRBV7-8 and TRBJ2-5; TRBD2 might be the D (5 bases). CDR3 length: 13 amino acids. Germline V gene data show CDR1 as SGHVS and CDR2 as FQNEAQ. Trimming took off 5 bases at V and 1 base at J, with 8 bases between the two ends. Here the CDR3 DNA reads TGTGCCAGCAGCCAAGCGGCCCAAGAGACCCAGTACTTC. Amino acids: CASSQAAQETQYF. Based on the CDR3 plus reference TRBV7-8 and TRBJ2-5, the full variable domain is GAGVSQSPRYKVAKRGQDVALRCDPISGHVSLFWYQQALGQGPEFLTYFQNEAQLDKSGLPSDRFFAERPEGSVSTLKIQRTQQEDSAVYLCASSQAAQETQYFGPGTRLLVL.

The chain joins TRBV6-6 to TRBJ1-1; 10 bases align to TRBD1. Germline assignment: CDR1 MNHNY and CDR2 SVGAGI (reference sequence). CDR3 length: 15 amino acids. V lost 2 bases and J lost 4; bases outside the gene matches: 4. CDR3 DNA: TGTGCCAGCAGTTACAAGGGGGACAGGGGCACTGAAGCTTTCTTT. This codes for CASSYKGDRGTEAFF.

This chain connects TRBV14 to TRBJ2-3, with 8 bases that match TRBD1. The V and J ends lost 6 bases and 1 base, in that order; junction bases with no gene match: 6. Germline loops: CDR1 SGHDN, CDR2 FVKESK. The CDR3 runs to 15 residues. In nucleotides, the CDR3 is TGTGCCAGCAGTCAGTGGGGACAGGGCACAGATACGCAGTATTTT. It yields the protein CASSQWGQGTDTQYF.

This chain connects TRBV7-2 to TRBJ2-5; D ambiguous. CDR3 length: 14 amino acids. The germline gives CDR1 SGHTA, CDR2 FQGNSA. Trimming pared 3 bases from V and 11 bases from J, leaving 19 bases between. The CDR3 loop reads CASSLGPPGSKQYF. CDR3 nucleotide sequence: TGTGCCAGCAGCTTGGGTCCCCCCGGGTCCAAGCAGTACTTC. The full variable domain, in which reference TRBV7-2 and TRBJ2-5 provide the parts outside the CDR3, is GAGVSQSPSNKVTEKGKDVELRCDPISGHTALYWYRQSLGQGLEFLIYFQGNSAPDKSGLPSDRFSAERTGGSVSTLTIQRTQQEDSAVYLCASSLGPPGSKQYFGPGTRLLVL.

The chain is built from TRBV29-1 and TRBJ1-3; D ambiguous. This CDR3 is 15 amino acids long. V lost 1 base and J 0 bases, leaving 10 bases between the germline ends. Germline V gives CDR1 SQVTM, CDR2 ANQGSEA. CDR3 bases: TGCAGCGTTGAAGGGGCGGGTATCTCTGGAAACACCATATATTTT. It codes for CSVEGAGISGNTIYF.

The CDR3 is CASSLVHYGYTF. Here the CDR3 DNA reads TGTGCCAGCAGTTTAGTGCACTATGGCTACACCTTC. The chain links TRBV28 to TRBJ1-2; D not certain. The CDR3 is made up of 12 amino acids. V lost 2 bases to trimming and J lost 3 bases, with 4 bases between them. Germline assignment: CDR1 MDHEN and CDR2 SYDVKM.

V and J are TRBV9 and TRBJ2-5, with 8 bases fitting TRBD2. The CDR3 runs to 14 residues. V lost 0 bases to trimming and J lost 11 bases; unmatched junction nucleotides: 9. CDR1 and CDR2 from the germline V gene are SGDLS and YYNGEE. The chain's CDR3 is CASSVEAGGEEQYF. The CDR3 nucleotides read TGTGCCAGCAGCGTAGAGGCGGGAGGAGAAGAGCAGTACTTC.

This chain links TRBV30 with TRBJ2-7; 10 bases line up with TRBD2. This CDR3 has 13 amino acids. The J segment lost 2 bases and the V segment lost 4 bases, leaving 2 bases of the junction unmatched. The germline CDR1 and CDR2 sequences are GTSNPN and SVGIG (reference sequence). The CDR3 spells CAWTSGSTYEQYF. The CDR3 region has the DNA TGTGCCTGGACTAGCGGGAGCACCTACGAGCAGTACTTC.

This clone was picked up a small number of times. The chain links TRBV28 to TRBJ2-7; 7 bases align to TRBD1. Losses at the gene ends were 6 bases for V and 0 bases for J; bases not matched to a gene: 8. The CDR3 covers 15 residues. Germline values: CDR1 MDHEN, CDR2 SYDVKM. The CDR3 reads CASRLDRASSYEQYF. In nucleotides, the CDR3 is TGTGCCAGCAGGCTAGACAGGGCTAGCTCCTACGAGCAGTACTTC.

The chain combines TRBV27 with TRBJ1-1; TRBD1 matches 8 bases. Per the germline V gene, CDR1 is MNHEY and CDR2 is SMNVEV (reference sequence). There are 15 residues in the CDR3. V gave up 7 bases and J gave up 0 bases; unmatched junction bases: 7. The CDR3 is CASKDRDVVNTEAFF. CDR3 bases: TGTGCCAGCAAGGACAGGGATGTTGTGAACACTGAAGCTTTCTTT.

This chain joins TRBV13 and TRBJ2-3; 12 bases fit TRBD2. This CDR3 is built from 17 residues. The V gene end was trimmed by 5 bases and the J gene end by 4 bases; junction bases not matched to a gene: 10. In germline, CDR1 is PRHDT, CDR2 FYEKMQ (reference sequence). The CDR3 DNA reads as TGTGCCAGCAGCGCTCAACTAGCGGGGGGAGGGTCAGATACGCAGTATTTT. This gives the protein CASSAQLAGGGSDTQYF.

Comments on this clone: In the same sample, other DNA sequences code for this CDR3. J is TRBJ1-2 and V is TRBV28, with 8 positions matching TRBD1. Germline loops: CDR1 MDHEN, CDR2 SYDVKM. V shed 4 bases and J 2 bases; nucleotides not matched to a gene: 6. The CDR3 consists of 15 residues. This chain's CDR3 is CASSSSGGANYGYTF. The CDR3 nucleotides are TGTGCCAGCAGTTCTTCAGGGGGCGCAAACTATGGCTACACCTTC.

This clone was observed a handful of times. The rearrangement links TRBV15 to TRBJ2-1; 10 bases match TRBD2. V lost 3 bases, J lost 6 bases, and 14 bases stayed unmatched. The CDR3 extends over 18 amino acids. CDR1 is LNHNV and CDR2 is YYDKDF in the germline V gene (reference sequence). The CDR3 loop is CATSSRAGGALFFNEQFF. DNA for the CDR3: TGTGCCACCAGCAGTCGAGCGGGGGGGGCCTTGTTTTTCAATGAGCAGTTCTTC.

The V call is TRBV18, the J call TRBJ2-1, with 9 bases aligning to TRBD2. The CDR3 is 15 amino acids. The junction had 6 bases not matched to a gene; V was cut back by 2 bases and J by 7 bases. The germline CDR1 and CDR2 sequences are KGHSH and LQKENI. CDR3 in DNA: TGTGCCAGCTCACCATCTAGCGGGGTCGGAAATGAGCAGTTCTTC. Its translation: CASSPSSGVGNEQFF. Complete variable domain (other parts from reference TRBV18 and TRBJ2-1): NAGVMQNPRHLVRRRGQEARLRCSPMKGHSHVYWYRQLPEEGLKFMVYLQKENIIDESGMPKERFSAEFPKEGPSILRIQQVVRGDSAAYFCASSPSSGVGNEQFFGPGTRLTVL.

The chain has TRBV4-2 and TRBJ2-7; D may be TRBD1 or TRBD2 (5 bases each). CDR3 length: 14 amino acids. Germline CDR1 is LGHNA and CDR2 is YNFKEQ. The ends were cut back, 2 bases at V and 6 bases at J, with 14 bases in the middle. CDR3 DNA: TGTGCCAGCAGCCAAAGCCCCCCTGGGGGCGAGCAGTACTTC. Protein product: CASSQSPPGGEQYF.